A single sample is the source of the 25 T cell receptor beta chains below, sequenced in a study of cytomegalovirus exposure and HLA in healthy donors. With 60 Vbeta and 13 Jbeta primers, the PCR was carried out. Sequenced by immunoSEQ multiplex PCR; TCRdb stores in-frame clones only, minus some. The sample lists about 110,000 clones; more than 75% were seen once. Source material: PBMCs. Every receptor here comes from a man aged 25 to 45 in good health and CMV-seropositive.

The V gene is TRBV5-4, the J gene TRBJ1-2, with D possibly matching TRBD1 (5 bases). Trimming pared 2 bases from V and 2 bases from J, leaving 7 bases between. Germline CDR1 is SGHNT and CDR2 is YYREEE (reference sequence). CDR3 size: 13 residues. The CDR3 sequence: CASSFAGNYGYTF. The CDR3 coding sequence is TGTGCCAGCAGCTTCGCAGGGAACTATGGCTACACCTTC.

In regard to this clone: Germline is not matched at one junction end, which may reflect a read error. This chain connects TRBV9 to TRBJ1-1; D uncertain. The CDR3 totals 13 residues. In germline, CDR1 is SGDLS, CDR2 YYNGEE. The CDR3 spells CTSSVVGVTEAFF. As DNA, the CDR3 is TGTACCAGCAGCGTAGTCGGGGTCACTGAAGCTTTCTTT. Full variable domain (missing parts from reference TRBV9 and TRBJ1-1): DSGVTQTPKHLITATGQRVTLRCSPRSGDLSVYWYQQSLDQGLQFLIQYYNGEERAKGNILERFSAQQFPDLHSELNLSSLELGDSALYFCTSSVVGVTEAFFGQGTRLTVV.

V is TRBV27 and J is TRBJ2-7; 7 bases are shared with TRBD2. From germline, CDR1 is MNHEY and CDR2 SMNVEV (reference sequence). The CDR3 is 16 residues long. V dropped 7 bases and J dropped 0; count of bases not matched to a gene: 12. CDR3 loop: CASNDLKRGFSYEQYF. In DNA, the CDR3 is TGTGCCAGCAACGACCTTAAGCGGGGATTCTCCTACGAGCAGTACTTC.

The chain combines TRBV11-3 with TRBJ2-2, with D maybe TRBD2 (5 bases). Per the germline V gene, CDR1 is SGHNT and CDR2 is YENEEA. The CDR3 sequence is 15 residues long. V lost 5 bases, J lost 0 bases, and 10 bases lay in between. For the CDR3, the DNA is TGTGCCAGCAGCAAGACGGGGTCGAACACCGGGGAGCTGTTTTTT. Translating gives CASSKTGSNTGELFF.

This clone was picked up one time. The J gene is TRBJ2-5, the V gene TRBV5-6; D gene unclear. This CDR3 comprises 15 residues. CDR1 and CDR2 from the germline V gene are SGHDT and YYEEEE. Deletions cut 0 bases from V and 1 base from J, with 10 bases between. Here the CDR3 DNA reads TGTGCCAGCAGCTTGGCAGGAAACCCCCAAGAGACCCAGTACTTC. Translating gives CASSLAGNPQETQYF.

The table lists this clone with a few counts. CDR3 bases: TGTGCCTGGACCCCCAGCGGGACGGGAATTCCCTACGAGCAGTACTTC. It specifies CAWTPSGTGIPYEQYF. The chain couples TRBV30 to TRBJ2-7; 7 nucleotides match TRBD2. V lost 4 bases to trimming and J lost 2 bases; unmatched junction nucleotides: 14. The CDR3 extends over 16 amino acids. Looked up from germline, CDR1 is GTSNPN and CDR2 is SVGIG (reference sequence). Variable domain in full (rest from reference TRBV30 and TRBJ2-7): SQTIHQWPATLVQPVGSPLSLECTVEGTSNPNLYWYRQAAGRGLQLLFYSVGIGQISSEVPQNLSASRPQDRQFILSSKKLLLSDSGFYLCAWTPSGTGIPYEQYFGPGTRLTVT.

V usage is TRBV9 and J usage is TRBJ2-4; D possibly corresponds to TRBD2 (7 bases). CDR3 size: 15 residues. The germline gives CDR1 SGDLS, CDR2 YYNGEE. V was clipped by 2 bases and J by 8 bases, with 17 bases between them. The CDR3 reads CASSVGGRLGDIQYF. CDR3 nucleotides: TGTGCCAGCAGCGTCGGGGGGCGGTTGGGGGACATTCAGTACTTC.

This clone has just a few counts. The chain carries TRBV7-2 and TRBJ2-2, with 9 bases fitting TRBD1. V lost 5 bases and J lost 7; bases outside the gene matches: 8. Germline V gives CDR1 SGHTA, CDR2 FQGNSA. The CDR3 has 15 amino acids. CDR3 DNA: TGTGCCAGCAGCAACAGGGGGCGGCTACACGGGGAGCTGTTTTTT. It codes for CASSNRGRLHGELFF.

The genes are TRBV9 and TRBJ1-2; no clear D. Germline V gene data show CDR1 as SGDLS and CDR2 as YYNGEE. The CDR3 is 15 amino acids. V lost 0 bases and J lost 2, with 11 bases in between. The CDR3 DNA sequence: TGTGCCAGCAGCGTAGCAAGCTCGGGGAACTATGGCTACACCTTC. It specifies CASSVASSGNYGYTF. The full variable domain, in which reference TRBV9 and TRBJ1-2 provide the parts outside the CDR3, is DSGVTQTPKHLITATGQRVTLRCSPRSGDLSVYWYQQSLDQGLQFLIQYYNGEERAKGNILERFSAQQFPDLHSELNLSSLELGDSALYFCASSVASSGNYGYTFGSGTRLTVV.

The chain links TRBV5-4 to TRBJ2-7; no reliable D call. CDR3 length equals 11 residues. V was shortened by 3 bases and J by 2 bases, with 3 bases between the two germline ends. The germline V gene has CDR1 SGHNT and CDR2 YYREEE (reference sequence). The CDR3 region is CASSSAYEQYF. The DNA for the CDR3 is TGTGCCAGCAGCTCCGCCTACGAGCAGTACTTC.

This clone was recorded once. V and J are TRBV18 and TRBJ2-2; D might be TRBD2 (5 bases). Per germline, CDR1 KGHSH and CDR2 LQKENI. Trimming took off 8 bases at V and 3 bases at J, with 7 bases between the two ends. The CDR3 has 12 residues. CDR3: CASGEHTGELFF. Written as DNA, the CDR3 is TGTGCCAGCGGGGAGCACACCGGGGAGCTGTTTTTT.

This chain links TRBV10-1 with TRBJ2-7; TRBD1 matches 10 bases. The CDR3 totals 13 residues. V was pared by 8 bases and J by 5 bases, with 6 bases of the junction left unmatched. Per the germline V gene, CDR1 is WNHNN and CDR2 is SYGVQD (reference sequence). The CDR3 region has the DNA TGCGCCAGCTCGGGACAGGGGTTTCACGAGCAGTACTTC. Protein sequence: CASSGQGFHEQYF.

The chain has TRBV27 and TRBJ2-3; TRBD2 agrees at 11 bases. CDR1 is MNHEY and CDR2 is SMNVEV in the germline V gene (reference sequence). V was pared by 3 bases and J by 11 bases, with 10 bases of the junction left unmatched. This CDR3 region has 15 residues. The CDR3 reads CASSLPGTSGPRQYF. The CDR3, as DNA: TGTGCCAGCAGTTTGCCGGGGACTAGCGGCCCAAGGCAGTATTTT.

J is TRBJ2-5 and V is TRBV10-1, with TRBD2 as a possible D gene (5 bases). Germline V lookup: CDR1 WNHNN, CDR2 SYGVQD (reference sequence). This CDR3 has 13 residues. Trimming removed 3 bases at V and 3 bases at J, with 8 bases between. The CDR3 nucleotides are TGCGCCAGCAGTGATACGGGGAAAGAGACCCAGTACTTC. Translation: CASSDTGKETQYF.

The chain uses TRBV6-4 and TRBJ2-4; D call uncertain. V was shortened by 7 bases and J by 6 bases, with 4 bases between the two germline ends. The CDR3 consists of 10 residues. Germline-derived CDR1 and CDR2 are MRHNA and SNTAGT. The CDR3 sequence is CASTRNIQYF. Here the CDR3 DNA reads TGTGCCAGCACCAGAAACATTCAGTACTTC.

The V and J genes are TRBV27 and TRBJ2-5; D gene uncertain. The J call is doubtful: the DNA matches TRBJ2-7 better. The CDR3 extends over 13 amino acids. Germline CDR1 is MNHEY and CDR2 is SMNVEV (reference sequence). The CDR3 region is CASASETHHEQYF. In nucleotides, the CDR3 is TGTGCCAGCGCCTCGGAGACCCACCACGAGCAGTACTTC.

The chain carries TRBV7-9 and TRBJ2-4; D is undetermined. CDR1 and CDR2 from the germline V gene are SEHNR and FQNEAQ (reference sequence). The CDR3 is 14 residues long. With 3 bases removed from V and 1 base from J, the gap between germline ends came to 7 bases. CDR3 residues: CASSFEAAKNIQYF. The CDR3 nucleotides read TGTGCCAGCAGCTTCGAAGCGGCCAAAAACATTCAGTACTTC.

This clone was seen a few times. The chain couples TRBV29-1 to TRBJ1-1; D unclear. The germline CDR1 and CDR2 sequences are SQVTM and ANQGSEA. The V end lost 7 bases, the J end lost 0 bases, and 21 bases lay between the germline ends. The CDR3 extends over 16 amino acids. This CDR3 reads CSANSGMGTLNTEAFF. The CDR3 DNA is TGCAGCGCAAATTCGGGGATGGGCACTTTGAACACTGAAGCTTTCTTT.

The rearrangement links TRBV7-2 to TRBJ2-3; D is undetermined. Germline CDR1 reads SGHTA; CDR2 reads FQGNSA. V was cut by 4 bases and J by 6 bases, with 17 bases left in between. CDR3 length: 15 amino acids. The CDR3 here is CASSSPPTPRDTQYF. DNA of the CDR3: TGTGCCAGCAGCTCCCCCCCCACCCCCCGGGATACGCAGTATTTT.

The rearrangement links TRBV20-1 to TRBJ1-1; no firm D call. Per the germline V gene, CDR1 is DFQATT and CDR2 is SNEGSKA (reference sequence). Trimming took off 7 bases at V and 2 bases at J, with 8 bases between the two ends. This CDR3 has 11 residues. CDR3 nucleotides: TGCAGTGTCCTGGCTAACACTGAAGCTTTCTTT. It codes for CSVLANTEAFF.

CDR3 DNA: TGTGCCGGACAGGGCCACGACGGAAACACCATATATTTT. This gives the protein CAGQGHDGNTIYF. J is TRBJ1-3 and V is TRBV6-4; TRBD1 aligns across 8 bases. Trimming at V came to 11 bases and at J to 4 bases, leaving 7 bases not matched to a gene. CDR3 length: 13 amino acids. Germline CDR1 is MRHNA and CDR2 is SNTAGT.

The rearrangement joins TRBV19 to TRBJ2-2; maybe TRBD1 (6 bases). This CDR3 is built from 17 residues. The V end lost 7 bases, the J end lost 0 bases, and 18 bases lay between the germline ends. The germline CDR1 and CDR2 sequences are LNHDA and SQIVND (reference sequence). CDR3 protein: CASTTTGQTSNTGELFF. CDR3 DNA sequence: TGTGCCAGTACCACTACAGGACAGACATCGAACACCGGGGAGCTGTTTTTT.

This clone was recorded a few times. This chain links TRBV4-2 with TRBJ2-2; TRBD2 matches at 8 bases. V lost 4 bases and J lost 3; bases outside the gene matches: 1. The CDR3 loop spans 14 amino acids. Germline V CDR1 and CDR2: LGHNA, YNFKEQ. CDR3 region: CASSPGLDTGELFF. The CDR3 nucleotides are TGTGCCAGCAGCCCGGGACTAGACACCGGGGAGCTGTTTTTT.

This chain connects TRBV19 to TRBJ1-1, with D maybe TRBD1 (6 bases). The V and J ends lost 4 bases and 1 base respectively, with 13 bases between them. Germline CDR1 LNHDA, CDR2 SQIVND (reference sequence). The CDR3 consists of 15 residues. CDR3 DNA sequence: TGTGCCAGTAGTAGACTTGGACAGCCGAACACTGAAGCTTTCTTT. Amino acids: CASSRLGQPNTEAFF. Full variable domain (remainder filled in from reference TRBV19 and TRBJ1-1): DGGITQSPKYLFRKEGQNVTLSCEQNLNHDAMYWYRQDPGQGLRLIYYSQIVNDFQKGDIAEGYSVSREKKESFPLTVTSAQKNPTAFYLCASSRLGQPNTEAFFGQGTRLTVV.

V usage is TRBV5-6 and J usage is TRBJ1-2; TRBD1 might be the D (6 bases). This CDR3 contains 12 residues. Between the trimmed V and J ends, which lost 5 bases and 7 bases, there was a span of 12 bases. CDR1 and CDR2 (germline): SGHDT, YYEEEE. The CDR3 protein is CASRQGRRGYTF. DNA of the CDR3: TGTGCCAGCAGACAGGGTCGGCGTGGCTACACCTTC.